This TCR beta chain stems from a study of T-cell reconstitution after alpha-beta-depleted transplantation in children. Unique molecular identifiers tagged the TCRbeta library. TCRdb analysed the PCR reads with MiXCR anew, one entry per CDR3 protein. The sample includes about 210,000 distinct CDR3 sequences, more than 15% of them seen just once. Study observations and caveats: T-cell counts and diversity at one year post-transplant came mainly from newly produced T cells. As was reported, about two months after transplant, alpha-beta T cells came from several hundred expanded graft clones.

Notes on this clonotype: What it recognizes is unknown.

Germline CDR1 LGHNA, CDR2 YNFKEQ. CDR3 size: 17 residues. V shed 7 bases, J shed 4 bases, and the junction held 19 bases outside the gene matches. The sample in question was PBMCs, mostly from graft donor cells, obtained 360 days after TCRalphabeta/CD19-depleted stem cell transplant. This clonotype was obtained from a male patient between 2 and 10 years old who had a stem cell transplant for acute lymphoblastic leukemia, so the T cells may come from the graft donor. The chain employs TRBV4-2 and TRBJ2-7; 7 bases are shared with TRBD1. CDR3 coding DNA: TGTGCCAGCATCCCTTTTACGACAGGGCCTAGAGGATACGAGCAGTACTTC. Encoded protein: CASIPFTTGPRGYEQYF.